This T cell receptor beta chain derives from a study of Ad26.COV2.S vaccination and SARS-CoV-2 variants. The wider study: Donor was one of the participants in the Ad26.COV2.S arm of the COV1001 trial. The study's findings and limits: Analytic work on TCR breadth and depth might have understated the full extent of total T cell responses.

Stated treatment: around 19 received Ad26.COV2.S at low or high dose, single or two shots; 5 received placebo; per-sample allocation not given. Sampling was performed 63 days after the first vaccine or placebo injection. Here immunoSEQ multiplex PCR was the method, and the copy in TCRdb shows in-frame clones only, minus some. The sample has about 350,000 clones; roughly 81% are singletons. Trimming removed 5 bases from V and 3 bases from J, with 11 bases in between. The CDR3 has 13 amino acids. In germline, CDR1 is KGHSH, CDR2 LQKENI. This clone has a handful of counts. Its antigen is still unknown. V usage is TRBV18 and J usage is TRBJ2-7; tentatively, D is TRBD2 (5 bases). This specimen consisted of peripheral blood, obtained in a trial of Ad26.COV2.S vaccine versus placebo. The sequence was collected from a person between 18 and 59 years old who received the Ad26.COV2.S COVID-19 vaccine or a placebo. The CDR3 region is CASSSGLDYEQYF. The CDR3 coding sequence is TGTGCCAGCTCATCGGGATTAGACTACGAGCAGTACTTC.